The 32 T cell receptor beta chains below come from one sample, sequenced in a study of shared clonotypes between healthy human individuals. Some clones are missing from TCRdb's copy, which holds only in-frame ones; the method was immunoSEQ multiplex PCR. The table lists over 950,000 clones, roughly 80% of them singletons. Specimen: memory CD4+ T cells from PBMCs. Subset here: CD45RA-negative fraction. These receptors all come from a man aged 18 to 29 in good health. Some clones in this sample may be carry-over from other donors' samples.

Turning to this clone: At one end, the junction sequence differs from germline, possibly due to a read error. This chain links TRBV7-7 with TRBJ2-5; unclear D gene. Germline assignment: CDR1 SSHAT and CDR2 FNYEAQ (reference sequence). The CDR3 is 14 amino acids. In DNA form, the CDR3 reads TGTGCTAGCAGCTTAAGTCAAGTTCGGGAGACCCAGTACTTC. Translating it yields CASSLSQVRETQYF.

The chain has TRBV28 and TRBJ2-3, with unresolved D. Trimming took off 4 bases at V and 3 bases at J, with 11 bases between the two ends. Germline V gives CDR1 MDHEN, CDR2 SYDVKM. The CDR3 is 14 amino acids. The CDR3 bases are TGTGCCAGCAGTTCCTTAGGCCTAACAGATACGCAGTATTTT. As protein: CASSSLGLTDTQYF.

V and J are TRBV5-1 and TRBJ2-2; maybe TRBD1 (5 bases). The CDR3 extends over 15 amino acids. The germline gives CDR1 SGHRS, CDR2 YFSETQ. Trimming took 4 bases from V and 2 from J, leaving 12 bases between them. CDR3 amino acids: CASSLKGPNTGELFF. CDR3 bases: TGCGCCAGCAGCCTTAAGGGGCCCAACACCGGGGAGCTGTTTTTT.

Only a few counts were recorded for this clone. The J gene is TRBJ1-5, the V gene TRBV7-2; D gene uncertain. V gave up 3 bases and J gave up 8 bases, with 14 bases separating them. CDR1 is SGHTA and CDR2 is FQGNSA in the germline V gene. The CDR3 consists of 14 residues. The CDR3 protein is CASSFLGSMEPQHF. As DNA, the CDR3 is TGTGCCAGCAGCTTCTTGGGCTCTATGGAGCCCCAGCATTTT.

This clone turned up a few times. The chain is built from TRBV5-1 and TRBJ2-4; D not certain. Trimming removed 0 bases from V and 0 bases from J, with 19 bases in between. The CDR3 covers 19 residues. Germline V gives CDR1 SGHRS, CDR2 YFSETQ. The CDR3 protein is CASSLGEWNQNLAKNIQYF. The DNA of the CDR3 is TGCGCCAGCAGCTTGGGGGAATGGAACCAAAACCTAGCCAAAAACATTCAGTACTTC.

The V gene is TRBV5-6, the J gene TRBJ1-6, with D perhaps TRBD1 (6 bases). Per germline, CDR1 SGHDT and CDR2 YYEEEE. V shed 2 bases and J shed 8 bases, with 14 bases lying between them. This CDR3 has 15 residues. CDR3 in amino acids: CASSFGGGIHSPLHF. The CDR3 DNA sequence: TGTGCCAGCAGCTTTGGGGGCGGAATTCATTCACCCCTCCACTTT.

V usage is TRBV5-8 and J usage is TRBJ2-3; D possibly matches TRBD1 or TRBD2 (5 bases each). The CDR3 is made up of 15 amino acids. V was pared by 3 bases and J by 10 bases, with 21 bases between. CDR1 SGHTS and CDR2 YDEGEE come from the germline V gene. The CDR3 is CASSYDGTANRAQYF. The DNA for the CDR3 is TGTGCCAGCAGCTATGACGGGACCGCCAACAGAGCGCAGTATTTT.

This chain joins TRBV4-1 and TRBJ2-5; a possible D gene is TRBD2 (5 bases). V gave up 0 bases and J gave up 5 bases, with 19 bases separating them. CDR3 length equals 17 residues. The germline CDR1 and CDR2 sequences are MGHRA and YSYEKL. The CDR3 bases are TGCGCCAGCAGCCAAGATCCTCCGGGATCCGCGTTGGAGACCCAGTACTTC. It encodes CASSQDPPGSALETQYF.

This clone occurred once. The sample has other DNA sequences that encode this CDR3 too. The chain joins TRBV7-2 to TRBJ2-5, with TRBD1 as a possible D gene (5 bases). Germline CDR1 and CDR2: SGHTA and FQGNSA. The CDR3 runs 13 residues. Between the trimmed V and J ends, which lost 3 bases and 2 bases, there was a span of 7 bases. The CDR3 is CASSLRQQETQYF. Here the CDR3 DNA reads TGTGCCAGCAGCTTGAGACAGCAAGAGACCCAGTACTTC. The full variable domain, its missing parts supplied by reference TRBV7-2 and TRBJ2-5, is GAGVSQSPSNKVTEKGKDVELRCDPISGHTALYWYRQSLGQGLEFLIYFQGNSAPDKSGLPSDRFSAERTGGSVSTLTIQRTQQEDSAVYLCASSLRQQETQYFGPGTRLLVL.

CDR3 in DNA: TGTGCCAGCAGCCAAGCGGGAGGGGCCCCCTACGAGCAGTACTTC. Translation gives CASSQAGGAPYEQYF. The chain links TRBV28 to TRBJ2-7; 10 bases are a match to TRBD2. Germline V gives CDR1 MDHEN, CDR2 SYDVKM. V shed 6 bases and J 2 bases; nucleotides not matched to a gene: 7. This CDR3 is built from 15 residues.

J is TRBJ1-3 and V is TRBV5-1; unclear D gene. This CDR3 comprises 16 residues. V was cut by 0 bases and J by 0 bases, with 10 bases left in between. Germline CDR1 reads SGHRS; CDR2 reads YFSETQ. CDR3 sequence (DNA): TGCGCCAGCAGCTTGGAAGGGTTGATCTCTGGAAACACCATATATTTT. This codes for CASSLEGLISGNTIYF.

V gene TRBV19 combines with J gene TRBJ2-5; no definite D call. The closer fit of TRBJ2-7 to the DNA end suggests the J call may be wrong. The CDR3 runs 14 residues. Per germline, CDR1 LNHDA and CDR2 SQIVND (reference sequence). CDR3 in DNA: TGTGCCAGTAGTACCCCGGGCCTCTCCTACGAGCAGTACTTC. Translation: CASSTPGLSYEQYF.

The chain employs TRBV27 and TRBJ1-2; D not certain. Germline V gene lookup returns CDR1 MNHEY and CDR2 SMNVEV (reference sequence). The CDR3 spans 15 residues. V was shortened by 0 bases and J by 0 bases, with 8 bases between the two germline ends. CDR3 sequence: CASSLSWAANYGYTF. CDR3 bases: TGTGCCAGCAGTTTATCATGGGCAGCTAACTATGGCTACACCTTC.

This clone was picked up a small number of times. The gene calls are TRBV9 and TRBJ2-2; 9 nucleotides align to TRBD1. CDR3 length: 15 amino acids. The germline CDR1 and CDR2 sequences are SGDLS and YYNGEE. V lost 4 bases and J lost 8; bases outside the gene matches: 9. Here the CDR3 reads CASSTRRTGAGELFF. CDR3 in DNA: TGTGCCAGCAGCACCCGCCGGACAGGGGCGGGGGAGCTGTTTTTT.

The chain recombines TRBV5-1 with TRBJ1-4; 8 bases align to TRBD1. The length of the CDR3 is 15 residues. CDR1 SGHRS and CDR2 YFSETQ come from the germline V gene. Trimming removed 0 bases from V and 8 bases from J; junction bases left unmatched: 6. Here the CDR3 reads CASSLARTGKEKLFF. In DNA form, the CDR3 reads TGCGCCAGCAGCTTGGCCAGGACAGGGAAGGAAAAACTGTTTTTT.

This rearrangement joins TRBV29-1 to TRBJ2-5; 7 positions agree with TRBD2. The germline V gene encodes CDR1 SQVTM and CDR2 ANQGSEA. The CDR3 totals 14 residues. The junction had 7 bases not matched to a gene; V was cut back by 1 base and J by 5 bases. CDR3 amino acids: CSVEGAGVGETQYF. The CDR3 nucleotides read TGCAGCGTTGAAGGGGCGGGAGTGGGTGAGACCCAGTACTTC. The whole variable domain, remainder taken from reference TRBV29-1 and TRBJ2-5, is SAVISQKPSRDICQRGTSLTIQCQVDSQVTMMFWYRQQPGQSLTLIATANQGSEATYESGFVIDKFPISRPNLTFSTLTVSNMSPEDSSIYLCSVEGAGVGETQYFGPGTRLLVL.

The chain has TRBV7-9 and TRBJ2-5, with 14 nucleotides matching TRBD2. Germline lookup yields CDR1 SEHNR and CDR2 FQNEAQ (reference sequence). There are 16 residues in the CDR3. V lost 2 bases to trimming and J lost 4 bases; unmatched junction nucleotides: 3. This CDR3 reads CASSLRLAGGVETQYF. The CDR3 coding sequence is TGTGCCAGCAGCTTAAGACTAGCGGGAGGGGTAGAGACCCAGTACTTC. The whole variable domain, remainder taken from reference TRBV7-9 and TRBJ2-5, is DTGVSQNPRHKITKRGQNVTFRCDPISEHNRLYWYRQTLGQGPEFLTYFQNEAQLEKSRLLSDRFSAERPKGSFSTLEIQRTEQGDSAMYLCASSLRLAGGVETQYFGPGTRLLVL.

The chain carries TRBV5-6 and TRBJ1-2; D is undetermined. The CDR3 loop spans 15 amino acids. Germline V gene lookup returns CDR1 SGHDT and CDR2 YYEEEE. Trimming stripped 3 bases from V and 4 bases from J, with 16 bases between. DNA of the CDR3: TGTGCCAGCAGCTCGTCAATCGACCGTGGCTATGGCTACACCTTC. This sequence encodes CASSSSIDRGYGYTF.

Turning to this clone: The same CDR3 is also encoded by other DNA sequences in this sample. The chain combines TRBV5-1 with TRBJ2-2; a weak D match, TRBD1 (5 bases). The V end lost 0 bases, the J end lost 1 base, and 7 bases lay between the germline ends. This CDR3 is 15 amino acids long. CDR1 and CDR2 (germline): SGHRS, YFSETQ. The chain's CDR3 is CASSLAGQNTGELFF. The CDR3 bases are TGCGCCAGCAGCTTGGCCGGACAGAACACCGGGGAGCTGTTTTTT.

The chain uses TRBV18 and TRBJ2-3, with 9 bases aligning to TRBD2. Germline V gene lookup returns CDR1 KGHSH and CDR2 LQKENI. The CDR3 is 17 amino acids. Trimming at V came to 3 bases and at J to 4 bases, leaving 11 bases not matched to a gene. In DNA form, the CDR3 reads TGTGCCAGCTCACCCCCAGGCGCTAGCGGGATAGCAGATACGCAGTATTTT. It yields the protein CASSPPGASGIADTQYF.

J is TRBJ2-7 and V is TRBV4-1; TRBD2 matches 11 bases. The length of the CDR3 is 15 residues. CDR1 MGHRA and CDR2 YSYEKL come from the germline V gene. V was clipped by 2 bases and J by 6 bases; unmatched bases: 6. The CDR3 coding sequence is TGCGCCAGCAGCCAACCGGGACTAGCGGTTTCCGAGCAGTACTTC. Its protein product is CASSQPGLAVSEQYF.

The chain carries TRBV5-1 and TRBJ1-1, with D possibly being TRBD1 (5 bases). The CDR3 sequence is 14 residues long. V was clipped by 4 bases and J by 6 bases, with 16 bases between them. Germline V CDR1 and CDR2: SGHRS, YFSETQ. CDR3 protein: CASSLGQPVAEAFF. CDR3 DNA sequence: TGCGCCAGCAGCCTAGGACAACCTGTCGCTGAAGCTTTCTTT. Based on the CDR3 plus reference TRBV5-1 and TRBJ1-1, the full variable domain is KAGVTQTPRYLIKTRGQQVTLSCSPISGHRSVSWYQQTPGQGLQFLFEYFSETQRNKGNFPGRFSGRQFSNSRSEMNVSTLELGDSALYLCASSLGQPVAEAFFGQGTRLTVV.

The rearrangement joins TRBV9 to TRBJ2-7; possibly TRBD1 or TRBD2 for D (5 bases each). The germline V and J ends were trimmed by 4 bases and 2 bases, with 25 bases remaining between them. Germline assignment: CDR1 SGDLS and CDR2 YYNGEE. The CDR3 totals 18 residues. The CDR3 sequence is CASSLLSGDDVLPYEQYF. The DNA for the CDR3 is TGTGCCAGCAGCCTATTAAGTGGGGACGACGTACTTCCCTACGAGCAGTACTTC.

The V gene is TRBV5-1, the J gene TRBJ2-1; a weak D match, TRBD2 (6 bases). V gave up 5 bases and J gave up 5 bases, with 14 bases separating them. The germline CDR1 and CDR2 sequences are SGHRS and YFSETQ. This CDR3 spans 14 amino acids. CDR3 sequence reads: CASSPLAANNEQFF. In nucleotides, the CDR3 is TGCGCCAGCAGTCCGTTAGCGGCGAACAATGAGCAGTTCTTC.

This rearrangement joins TRBV9 to TRBJ2-3; 14 nucleotides match TRBD2. From germline, CDR1 is SGDLS and CDR2 YYNGEE. V was pared by 0 bases and J by 1 base, with 4 bases of the junction left unmatched. The CDR3 covers 18 residues. CDR3 nucleotide sequence: TGTGCCAGCAGCGTAGGACTAGCGGGAGGGGAAGGCACAGATACGCAGTATTTT. Its protein is CASSVGLAGGEGTDTQYF.

A note on this clone: This likely reflects a read error, since a far larger clone is one base away. The genes are TRBV7-3 and TRBJ2-7; TRBD1 matches at 9 bases. V shed 5 bases, J shed 5 bases, and the junction held 7 bases outside the gene matches. CDR1 is SGHTA, CDR2 FQGTGA, per germline. The CDR3 is 14 residues long. The CDR3 region has the DNA TGTGCCAGCAGCATCCGGGACAGGGTCCACGAGCAGTACTTC. Amino acid sequence: CASSIRDRVHEQYF.

This rearrangement joins TRBV5-1 to TRBJ2-1; 14 bases line up with TRBD2. This CDR3 has 16 residues. J gave up 11 bases and V 4 bases, and 11 bases lay outside the gene matches. Germline V lookup: CDR1 SGHRS, CDR2 YFSETQ. The CDR3 nucleotides read TGCGCCAGCAGCCCGACGGGACTAGCGGGAGATTATCAGCAGTTCTTC. It yields the protein CASSPTGLAGDYQQFF.

This sequence joins TRBV28 and TRBJ1-1; D gene unclear. Between the trimmed V and J ends, which lost 3 bases and 6 bases, there was a span of 8 bases. Germline-derived CDR1 and CDR2 are MDHEN and SYDVKM. CDR3 length: 12 residues. The chain's CDR3 is CASSFTAAEAFF. The CDR3 bases are TGTGCCAGCAGTTTCACGGCCGCTGAAGCTTTCTTT. Filled out from reference TRBV28 and TRBJ1-1, the complete variable domain reads DVKVTQSSRYLVKRTGEKVFLECVQDMDHENMFWYRQDPGLGLRLIYFSYDVKMKEKGDIPEGYSVSREKKERFSLILESASTNQTSMYLCASSFTAAEAFFGQGTRLTVV.

In its sample, this clone was seen many times. This CDR3 is also generated by other DNA sequences in the sample. This chain uses TRBV10-3 with TRBJ2-5; D ambiguous. This CDR3 is built from 12 residues. The germline gives CDR1 ENHRY, CDR2 SYGVKD. Trimming stripped 0 bases from V and 2 bases from J, with 1 base between. CDR3 protein: CAISESQETQYF. In nucleotides, the CDR3 is TGTGCCATCAGTGAGTCTCAAGAGACCCAGTACTTC.

The chain recombines TRBV7-2 with TRBJ2-7; TRBD2 is a possible D gene (5 bases). Looked up from germline, CDR1 is SGHTA and CDR2 is FQGNSA. The CDR3 loop spans 13 amino acids. Trimming took 7 bases from V and 7 from J, leaving 17 bases between them. In DNA, the CDR3 is TGTGCCAGCACACCCGGAGGTCCGGGGGAGCAGTACTTC. Its translation is CASTPGGPGEQYF.

J is TRBJ1-5 and V is TRBV18; TRBD1 matches at 10 bases. Germline V lookup: CDR1 KGHSH, CDR2 LQKENI. This CDR3 comprises 15 residues. V was clipped by 1 base and J by 4 bases; unmatched bases: 1. CDR3 nucleotides: TGTGCCAGCTCACCACAGGGACAGGGGAATCAGCCCCAGCATTTT. Amino acid sequence: CASSPQGQGNQPQHF.

The chain carries TRBV28 and TRBJ2-3; the match to TRBD2 covers 7 bases. V lost 10 bases and J lost 5; bases outside the gene matches: 15. Germline V gives CDR1 MDHEN, CDR2 SYDVKM. The CDR3 covers 15 residues. The CDR3 region has the DNA TGTGCCACTCAAAGGGGCGGGAGTGAGGGAGATACGCAGTATTTT. Translated, it gives CATQRGGSEGDTQYF.